This T cell receptor beta chain is from a study of cytomegalovirus exposure and HLA in healthy donors. Regarding the study as a whole: There were several of the most significant clusters that appeared linked to common viral pathogens in a later analysis. Sequencing depth across donors, presence/absence analyses assumed, was roughly uniform.

Remarks on this clone: Its antigen is currently unknown.

The PCR used 60 Vbeta and 13 Jbeta primers. The table came from immunoSEQ multiplex PCR; TCRdb's copy has only in-frame clones and leaves some out. The sample lists roughly 92,000 clones, 80% occurring once. The CDR3 sequence is 17 residues long. Trimming cost V 5 bases and J 8 bases; bases outside gene matches: 16. CDR1 is SGHNT, CDR2 YENEEA, per germline. The chain links TRBV11-3 to TRBJ2-1, with 9 positions matching TRBD2. The receptor comes from a woman in her forties or fifties in good health and CMV-seropositive. Sequencing input: PBMCs. The CDR3 region has the DNA TGTGCCAGCAGCCCCCCCTTAAGCGGGGGGCGGGGGGATGAGCAGTTCTTC. Translating gives CASSPPLSGGRGDEQFF.